This entry features one T cell receptor (beta chain) sequence. What it recognizes is unknown. Time point of the sample: patch test 1, 2 weeks after DPC sensitization. Described treatment: therapeutic diphenylcyclopropenone sensitization with weekly scalp DPC. The data stem from a study of human T cells and chemical hapten exposure. General observations from the study: There were significantly more large CDR3 similarity clusters among expanded TCRs than among controls.

TCRdb reprocessed the RACE reads with MiXCR, giving one entry per CDR3 protein. This sample has about 340,000 distinct CDR3 sequences, with around 7% found just once. In germline, CDR1 is MNHEY, CDR2 SVGAGI. Trimming shortened V by 5 bases and J by 8 bases, and 12 bases separated the two germline ends. The CDR3 sequence is 13 residues long. The TCR comes from a woman aged 18-30 years with alopecia areata. Some clones in this sample may be carry-over from other donors' samples. The sequencing here drew on whole blood, taken in connection with sensitization to the hapten diphenylcyclopropenone (DPC). This chain links TRBV6-5 with TRBJ1-4, with D possibly TRBD1 on 6 matching bases. CDR3 DNA sequence: TGTGCCAGCAGTCAAGGACAGACCGAAAAACTGTTTTTT. Protein product: CASSQGQTEKLFF.